Below, 13 T cell receptor beta chains from the same sample are listed, as sequenced in a study of shared clonotypes between healthy human individuals. The assay was immunoSEQ multiplex PCR, and TCRdb's table has in-frame clones only and misses some. The sample holds 1,100,000 or so clones, around 82% seen once. Source material: memory CD4+ T cells from PBMCs. The subset here: CD45RA-negative fraction. The receptors were gathered from a man between 18 and 29 years old in good health. Some clones in this sample may be carry-over from other donors' samples.

J is TRBJ1-5 and V is TRBV6-1, with D tentatively TRBD1 (5 bases). The length of the CDR3 is 15 residues. Looked up from germline, CDR1 is MNHNS and CDR2 is SASEGT. Trimming cost V 7 bases and J 5 bases, with 18 bases left between them. Here the CDR3 reads CASTRRGDSDQPQHF. For the CDR3, the DNA is TGTGCCAGCACCAGGCGGGGGGATAGTGATCAGCCCCAGCATTTT.

The V gene is TRBV7-6, the J gene TRBJ2-7; D might be TRBD1 or TRBD2, each matching 6 bases. Germline V CDR1 and CDR2: SGHVS, FNYEAQ. The V gene lost 3 bases and the J gene lost 6 bases, with 12 bases spanning the gap. The CDR3 consists of 13 residues. This CDR3 is CASSFVEGGEQYF. CDR3 sequence (DNA): TGTGCCAGCAGCTTCGTCGAGGGGGGCGAGCAGTACTTC. The complete variable domain, with remaining parts taken from reference TRBV7-6 and TRBJ2-7, reads GAGVSQSPRYKVTKRGQDVALRCDPISGHVSLYWYRQALGQGPEFLTYFNYEAQQDKSGLPNDRFSAERPEGSISTLTIQRTEQRDSAMYRCASSFVEGGEQYFGPGTRLTVT.

The chain recombines TRBV7-8 with TRBJ1-3; D is perhaps TRBD1 (6 bases). Trimming removed 5 bases at V and 2 bases at J, with 10 bases between. Germline V gene lookup returns CDR1 SGHVS and CDR2 FQNEAQ. This CDR3 is 14 amino acids long. The CDR3 sequence is CASSPGTTGNTIYF. CDR3 DNA sequence: TGTGCCAGCAGCCCCGGGACAACTGGAAACACCATATATTTT.

For this clone: Other nucleotide sequences from this sample produce the same CDR3. The chain has TRBV7-2 and TRBJ2-2; D is possibly TRBD1 or TRBD2 (5 bases each). V dropped 5 bases and J dropped 4 bases, with 11 bases sitting between them. Germline V gene lookup returns CDR1 SGHTA and CDR2 FQGNSA. There are 14 residues in the CDR3. CDR3 in amino acids: CASSLLGVTGELFF. The CDR3 DNA is TGTGCCAGCAGCCTCCTGGGGGTCACCGGGGAGCTGTTTTTT.

The chain couples TRBV7-2 to TRBJ2-1, with D maybe TRBD1 (6 bases). CDR1 is SGHTA and CDR2 is FQGNSA in the germline V gene. V dropped 5 bases and J dropped 6 bases, with 20 bases sitting between them. The CDR3 contains 16 residues. The CDR3 region is CASSLFFRTAPNEQFF. For the CDR3, the DNA is TGTGCCAGCAGCCTGTTCTTCCGGACAGCGCCCAATGAGCAGTTCTTC.

The table lists this clone with a few counts. The chain has TRBV5-4 and TRBJ2-1; 10 nucleotides match TRBD2. The CDR3 extends over 16 amino acids. J gave up 9 bases and V 2 bases, and 11 bases lay outside the gene matches. Germline CDR1 is SGHNT and CDR2 is YYREEE (reference sequence). CDR3 DNA: TGTGCCAGCAGCTTCGCAGGAGCGGGAGGGCCACGTGAGCAGTTCTTC. Its translation: CASSFAGAGGPREQFF.

Only one count was recorded for this clone. V usage is TRBV7-8 and J usage is TRBJ2-2; TRBD2 might be the D (6 bases). This CDR3 is built from 17 residues. Deletions cut 5 bases from V and 2 bases from J, with 18 bases between. Germline V gives CDR1 SGHVS, CDR2 FQNEAQ. The CDR3 region has the DNA TGTGCCAGCAGCCCCCTTCCGGTGGGGGGAAACACCGGGGAGCTGTTTTTT. Its protein is CASSPLPVGGNTGELFF. Full variable domain (outside the CDR3, taken from reference TRBV7-8 and TRBJ2-2): GAGVSQSPRYKVAKRGQDVALRCDPISGHVSLFWYQQALGQGPEFLTYFQNEAQLDKSGLPSDRFFAERPEGSVSTLKIQRTQQEDSAVYLCASSPLPVGGNTGELFFGEGSRLTVL.

This clone was seen a few times. V usage is TRBV28 and J usage is TRBJ2-3, with a weak D call TRBD1 (6 bases). Germline V gene sequence: CDR1 MDHEN, CDR2 SYDVKM. CDR3 length: 15 residues. Trimming removed 3 bases from V and 0 bases from J, with 10 bases in between. CDR3 nucleotide sequence: TGTGCCAGCAGTTTCTACAGGGCCAGCACAGATACGCAGTATTTT. It is translated as CASSFYRASTDTQYF.

The gene calls are TRBV6-5 and TRBJ2-3; 8 bases match TRBD2. This CDR3 is built from 15 residues. The germline gives CDR1 MNHEY, CDR2 SVGAGI. Germline trimming cut 2 bases from V and 6 bases from J; bases unmatched to any gene: 7. This CDR3 is CASSYQSGSSDTQYF. The DNA for the CDR3 is TGTGCCAGCAGTTACCAAAGCGGGAGCTCGGATACGCAGTATTTT.

The rearrangement uses TRBV19 and TRBJ2-3; 8 bases match TRBD2. The ends lost 6 bases at V and 0 bases at J; junction bases unmatched: 5. The germline gives CDR1 LNHDA, CDR2 SQIVND (reference sequence). CDR3 length: 15 amino acids. The CDR3 region is CASSPRGDSTDTQYF. In nucleotides, the CDR3 is TGTGCCAGTAGCCCGCGGGGGGACAGCACAGATACGCAGTATTTT.

This chain connects TRBV5-1 to TRBJ2-1; the match to TRBD1 covers 7 bases. The CDR3 length is 12 residues. Germline lookup yields CDR1 SGHRS and CDR2 YFSETQ. V shed 0 bases and J 14 bases; nucleotides not matched to a gene: 5. The CDR3 is CASSLARDREFF. CDR3 sequence (DNA): TGCGCCAGCAGCTTGGCCCGGGACAGAGAGTTCTTC.

This chain links TRBV5-1 with TRBJ2-7; 7 bases match TRBD1. CDR1 is SGHRS and CDR2 is YFSETQ in the germline V gene. This CDR3 contains 14 residues. V was clipped by 3 bases and J by 5 bases; unmatched bases: 8. CDR3 sequence (DNA): TGCGCCAGCAGCTCCCTGTTACAGGGGAACGAGCAGTACTTC. Translation: CASSSLLQGNEQYF.

CDR3 in amino acids: CASSQLGQANTGELFF. The CDR3 DNA reads TGTGCCAGCAGCCAATTGGGACAGGCGAACACCGGGGAGCTGTTTTTT. This sequence joins TRBV14 and TRBJ2-2; 8 bases are a match to TRBD1. Germline-derived CDR1 and CDR2 are SGHDN and FVKESK. The CDR3 is 16 residues long. After removal of 2 bases from V and 0 bases from J, the junction contained 2 bases not matched to a gene.